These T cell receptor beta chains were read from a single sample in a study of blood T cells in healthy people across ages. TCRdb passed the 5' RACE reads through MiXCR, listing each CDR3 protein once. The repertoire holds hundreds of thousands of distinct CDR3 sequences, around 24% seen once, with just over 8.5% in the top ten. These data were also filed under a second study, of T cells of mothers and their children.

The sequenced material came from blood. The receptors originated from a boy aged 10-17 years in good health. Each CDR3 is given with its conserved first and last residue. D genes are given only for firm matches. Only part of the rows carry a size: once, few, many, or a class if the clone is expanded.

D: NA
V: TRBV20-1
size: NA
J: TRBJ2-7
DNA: TGCAGTGCTAGGTACCTATCCGGGACCTTAATCCACGAGCAGTACTTC
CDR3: CSARYLSGTLIHEQYF

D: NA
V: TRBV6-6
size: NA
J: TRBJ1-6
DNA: TGTGCCAGCAGTTATATCCCCTCGTCATCACCCCTCCACTTT
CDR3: CASSYIPSSSPLHF

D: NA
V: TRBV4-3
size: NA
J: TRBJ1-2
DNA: TGCGCCAGCAGCCAAGGGCAGGGTGCTGGCTACACCTTC
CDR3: CASSQGQGAGYTF

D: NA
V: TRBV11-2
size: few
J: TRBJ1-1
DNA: TGTGCCAGCAGCGCATTAGGGCAGGGCAGCCCTGAAGCTTTCTTT
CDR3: CASSALGQGSPEAFF

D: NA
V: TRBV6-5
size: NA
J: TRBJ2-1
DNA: TGTGCCAGCAGTATCATCGGGGGATCCTACAATGAGCAGTTCTTC
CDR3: CASSIIGGSYNEQFF

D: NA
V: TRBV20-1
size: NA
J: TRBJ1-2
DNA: TGCAGTGCTAGAGTGGGGAAGTCCAACAGGGATGGCTACACCTTC
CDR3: CSARVGKSNRDGYTF

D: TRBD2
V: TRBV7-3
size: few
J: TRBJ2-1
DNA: TGTGCCAGCAGCTCATTAGCGGGAGGTGGTGATGAGCAGTTCTTC
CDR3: CASSSLAGGGDEQFF

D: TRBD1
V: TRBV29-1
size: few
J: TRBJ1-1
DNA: TGCAGCGCGGGACAGGGGGCTGACACTGAAGCTTTCTTT
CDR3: CSAGQGADTEAFF

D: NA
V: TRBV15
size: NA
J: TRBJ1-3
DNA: TGTGCCACCAGCCCCGAAAAGGTGTTGGGGATGGGCACCATATATTTT
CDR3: CATSPEKVLGMGTIYF

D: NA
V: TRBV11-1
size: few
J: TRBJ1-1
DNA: TGTGCCAGCAGCCCCTACAGGGAGACTGAAGCTTTCTTT
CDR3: CASSPYRETEAFF

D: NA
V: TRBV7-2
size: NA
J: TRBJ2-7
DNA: TGTGCCAGCACTATAGGGGGAGTCCGGCAGTACTTC
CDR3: CASTIGGVRQYF

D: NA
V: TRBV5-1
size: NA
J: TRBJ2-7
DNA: TGCGCCAGCAGCTTGGATAGGGGGCGGACTAACGAGCAGTACTTC
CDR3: CASSLDRGRTNEQYF

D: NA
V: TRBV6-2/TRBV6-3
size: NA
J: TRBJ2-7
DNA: TGTGCCAGCGGAGCCAGGGGAGTCGACGAGCAGTACTTC
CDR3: CASGARGVDEQYF

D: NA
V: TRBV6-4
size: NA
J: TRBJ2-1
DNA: TGTGCCAGCAACCTTTGTTCGGGAGTCGAACGAAGGGATGAGCAGTTCTTC
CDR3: CASNLCSGVERRDEQFF

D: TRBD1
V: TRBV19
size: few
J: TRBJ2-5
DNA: TGTGCCAGTAGCGGCTCCGGGACAGAAGAGACCCAGTACTTC
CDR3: CASSGSGTEETQYF

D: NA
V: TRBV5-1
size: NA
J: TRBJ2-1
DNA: TGCGCCAGCAGCCGCTGGGCAATGGGGATTTACAATGAGCAGTTCTTC
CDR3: CASSRWAMGIYNEQFF

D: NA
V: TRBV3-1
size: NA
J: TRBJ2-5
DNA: TGTGCCAGCAGCACACTGTTGGGACGTACTGGGTGGACCCAGTACTTC
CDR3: CASSTLLGRTGWTQYF

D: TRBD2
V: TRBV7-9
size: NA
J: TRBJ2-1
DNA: TGTGCCAGCAGCTTTGGGACTAGCGGGAGTATTTACAATGAGCAGTTCTTC
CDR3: CASSFGTSGSIYNEQFF

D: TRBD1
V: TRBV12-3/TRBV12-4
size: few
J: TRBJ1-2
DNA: TGTGCCAGTCATGGGGGACAGAATGAGAACTATGGCTACACCTTC
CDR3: CASHGGQNENYGYTF

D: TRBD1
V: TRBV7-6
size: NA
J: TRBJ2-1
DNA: TGTACCAGCAGCACAGGGGACCGCGGAAATGAGCAGTTCTTC
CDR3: CTSSTGDRGNEQFF

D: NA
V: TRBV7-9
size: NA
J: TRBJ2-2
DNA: TGTGCCAGCAGCCTCCGCCCGACCTCGTACACCGGGGAGCTGTTTTTT
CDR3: CASSLRPTSYTGELFF

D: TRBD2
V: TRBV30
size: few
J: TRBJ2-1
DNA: TGTGCCTGGACTAGCGGGGGGGTTTATGAGCAGTTCTTC
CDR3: CAWTSGGVYEQFF

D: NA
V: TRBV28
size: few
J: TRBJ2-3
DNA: TGTGCCAGCAGTCTGGGGGTCAGGGGATCCACAGATACGCAGTATTTT
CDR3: CASSLGVRGSTDTQYF

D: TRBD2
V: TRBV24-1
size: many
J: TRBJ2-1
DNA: TGTGCCACCAGTGATCCGGGACTAGGGGAAAGCGAGCAGTTCTTC
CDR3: CATSDPGLGESEQFF

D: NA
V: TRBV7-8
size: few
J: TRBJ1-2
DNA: TGTGCCAGCAGCCTCCTGCGGGGGGCAGACTATGGCTACACCTTC
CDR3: CASSLLRGADYGYTF

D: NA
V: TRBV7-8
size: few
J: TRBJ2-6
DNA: TGTGCCAGCAGCCCCGCTAGCTCTGGGGCCAACGTCCTGACTTTC
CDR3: CASSPASSGANVLTF

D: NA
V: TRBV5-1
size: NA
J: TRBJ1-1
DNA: TGCGCCAGCCAGTTGGTTGTGAACACTGAAGCTTTCTTT
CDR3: CASQLVVNTEAFF

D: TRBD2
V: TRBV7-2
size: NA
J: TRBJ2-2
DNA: TGTGCCAGCAGGACTCTACTAGCGGCCGGGGAGCTGTTTTTT
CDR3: CASRTLLAAGELFF

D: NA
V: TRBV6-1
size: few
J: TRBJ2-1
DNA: TGTGCCAGCAGAGACCAACCGGGGGACCTCTACAATGAGCAGTTCTTC
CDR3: CASRDQPGDLYNEQFF

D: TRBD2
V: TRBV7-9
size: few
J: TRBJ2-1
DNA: TGTGCCAGCAGCTTCCCAGCGGGGCCGGTAAATGAGCAGTTCTTC
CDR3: CASSFPAGPVNEQFF

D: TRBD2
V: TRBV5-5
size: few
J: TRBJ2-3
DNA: TGTGCCAGCAGCTTAAGCGGGGGGCCCCCCTTTTCCACAGATACGCAGTATTTT
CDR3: CASSLSGGPPFSTDTQYF

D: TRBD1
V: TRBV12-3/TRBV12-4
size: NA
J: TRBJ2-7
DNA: TGTGCCAGCAGTTTCGCTGGGACAGGGGGCTACGAGCAGTACTTC
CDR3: CASSFAGTGGYEQYF

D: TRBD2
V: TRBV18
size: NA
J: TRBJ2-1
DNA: TGTGCCAGCTCAGTAGTAGCGGGAGGGTCCTACAATGAGCAGTTCTTC
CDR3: CASSVVAGGSYNEQFF

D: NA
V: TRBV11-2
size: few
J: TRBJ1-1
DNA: TGTGCCAGCAGCTTCGGGGTAGGGAACACTGAAGCTTTCTTT
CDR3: CASSFGVGNTEAFF

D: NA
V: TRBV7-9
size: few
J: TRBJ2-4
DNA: TGTGCCAGCAGCTCACGGGACCAACTAGCCAAAAACATTCAGTACTTC
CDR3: CASSSRDQLAKNIQYF

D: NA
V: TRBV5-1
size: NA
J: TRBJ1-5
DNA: TGCGCCAGCAGCTTGGAGGCAGGGAAGCAGCCCCAGCATTTT
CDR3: CASSLEAGKQPQHF

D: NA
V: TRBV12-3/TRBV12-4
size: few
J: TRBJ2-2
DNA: TGTGCCAGCACCTCCTCTGCCGGGGAGCTGTTTTTT
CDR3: CASTSSAGELFF

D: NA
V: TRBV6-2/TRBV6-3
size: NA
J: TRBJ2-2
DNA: TGTGCCAGCAGTCACCCCCGGGGAAACACCGGGGAGCTGTTTTTT
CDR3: CASSHPRGNTGELFF

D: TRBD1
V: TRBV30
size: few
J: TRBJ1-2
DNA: TGTTCCGGAGCCGGGACAGGGGGCTCTGGTGGCTACACCTTC
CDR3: CSGAGTGGSGGYTF

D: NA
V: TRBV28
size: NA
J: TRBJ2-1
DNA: TGTGCCAGCAGTTTAACGGGGTTGGGGGATGAGCAGTTCTTC
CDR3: CASSLTGLGDEQFF

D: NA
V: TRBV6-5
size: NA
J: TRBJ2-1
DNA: NA
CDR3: CASSSSGPNEQFF

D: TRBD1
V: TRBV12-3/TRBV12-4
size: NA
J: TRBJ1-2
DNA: TGTGCCAGCAGTTTATCTGGGACAGGGTCCGACTATGGCTACACCTTC
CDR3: CASSLSGTGSDYGYTF

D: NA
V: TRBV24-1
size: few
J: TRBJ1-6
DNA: TGTGCCACCAGTGATTCCGACAACTCACCCCTCCACTTT
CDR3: CATSDSDNSPLHF

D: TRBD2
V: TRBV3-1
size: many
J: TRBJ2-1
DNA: TGTGCCAGCAGCCAAGAGGCTAGCGGGAGGGTAGGTATCGAGAATGAGCAGTTCTTC
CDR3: CASSQEASGRVGIENEQFF

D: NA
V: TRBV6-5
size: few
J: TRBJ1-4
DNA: TGTGCCAGCAGCACAGGGAGAGGGGTTGAAAAACTGTTTTTT
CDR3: CASSTGRGVEKLFF

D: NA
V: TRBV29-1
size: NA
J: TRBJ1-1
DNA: TGCAGCGTTCTCGGTGGTGGGAGCACTGAAGCTTTCTTT
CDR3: CSVLGGGSTEAFF

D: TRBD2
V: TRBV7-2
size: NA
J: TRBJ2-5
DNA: TGTGCCAGCAGCCACGGACTAGCGGGGGGCACAGAGACCCAGTACTTC
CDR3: CASSHGLAGGTETQYF

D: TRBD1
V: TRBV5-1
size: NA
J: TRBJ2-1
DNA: TGCGCCAGCAGGGTGACAGGGGGCTACAATGAGCAGTTCTTC
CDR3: CASRVTGGYNEQFF

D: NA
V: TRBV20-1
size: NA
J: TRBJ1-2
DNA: TGCAGTGCTAGAGATCGGCCAGAGAGCGGCTACACCTTC
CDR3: CSARDRPESGYTF

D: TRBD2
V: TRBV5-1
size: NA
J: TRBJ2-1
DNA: TGCGCCAGCTGCGAGCTAGCGGGGGGACCCCCCCTCTACAATGAGCAGTTCTTC
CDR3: CASCELAGGPPLYNEQFF

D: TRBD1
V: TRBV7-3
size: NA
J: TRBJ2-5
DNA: TGTGCCAGCAGCTTATTCGGGACAGGGTATCAAGAGACCCAGTACTTC
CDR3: CASSLFGTGYQETQYF

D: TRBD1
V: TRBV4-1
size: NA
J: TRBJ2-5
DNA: TGCGCCAGCAGCCAAGGGAAGACAGGGGGCATGGAGACCCAGTACTTC
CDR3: CASSQGKTGGMETQYF

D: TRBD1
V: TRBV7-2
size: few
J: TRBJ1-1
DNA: TGTGCCAGCAGCTTTGACAGGGCCACTGAAGCTTTCTTT
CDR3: CASSFDRATEAFF

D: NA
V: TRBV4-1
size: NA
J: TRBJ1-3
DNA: TGCGCCAGCAGTCTCATTCACGAAGGGTCTGGAAACACCATATATTTT
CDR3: CASSLIHEGSGNTIYF

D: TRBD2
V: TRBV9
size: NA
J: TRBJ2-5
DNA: TGTGCCAGCAGCTCTAGACTAGCGGGGGGCCTAAAGACCCAGTACTTC
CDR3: CASSSRLAGGLKTQYF

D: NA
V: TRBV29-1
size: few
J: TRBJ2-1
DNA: TGCAGCGTTAACAGGGAGGAGTTCTTC
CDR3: CSVNREEFF

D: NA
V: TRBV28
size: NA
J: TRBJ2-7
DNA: TGTGCCAGCAGTAGACATGGGTCCTACGAGCAGTACTTC
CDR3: CASSRHGSYEQYF